These T cell receptor beta chains were read from a single sample in a study of spatial heterogeneity in lung cancer. MiXCR, applied by TCRdb to the 5' RACE reads, yields one record per CDR3 protein. Of around 110,000 distinct CDR3 sequences in the sample, 12% were seen once. The specimen comprised PBMCs, sampled at follow-up. Source of these receptors: a male donor with early-stage non-small cell lung cancer. Each CDR3 is given with its conserved first and last residue. The order of the fields is V gene, clone size, D gene, J gene, CDR3 protein, CDR3 DNA. A D gene is named only where the DNA matches it firmly. The listing skips clone size in some rows; elsewhere it reads once, few, many or a size class.

TRBV29-1	few	NA	TRBJ2-2	CSVESTWTGELFF	TGCAGCGTTGAAAGTACGTGGACCGGGGAGCTGTTTTTT
TRBV5-1	NA	NA	TRBJ2-5	CASSFGLEGTQYF	TGCGCCAGCAGCTTTGGTCTCGAAGGGACCCAGTACTTC
TRBV5-1	few	TRBD1	TRBJ2-7	CASRGQGYEQYF	TGCGCCAGCAGGGGACAGGGCTACGAGCAGTACTTC
TRBV20-1	few	TRBD1	TRBJ1-1	CSARTGTRGEAFF	TGCAGTGCGAGGACAGGGACTAGAGGTGAAGCTTTCTTT
TRBV10-1	few	TRBD1	TRBJ2-3	CASSLSGTGSDTQYF	TGCGCCAGCAGTTTATCCGGGACAGGGTCAGATACGCAGTATTTT
TRBV6-1	few	NA	TRBJ2-2	CASSVRTAQGPIGELFF	TGTGCCAGCAGCGTCCGTACGGCCCAGGGGCCGATCGGGGAGCTGTTTTTT
TRBV24-1	few	NA	TRBJ1-1	CATSEPGAEKAFF	TGTGCCACCAGTGAACCGGGTGCGGAGAAAGCTTTCTTT
TRBV10-3	many	NA	TRBJ2-5	CAISESTARETQYF	TGTGCCATCAGTGAGTCGACTGCCAGAGAGACCCAGTACTTC
TRBV20-1	few	NA	TRBJ2-6	CSTHISGANVLTF	TGCAGTACCCATATCTCTGGGGCCAACGTCCTGACTTTC
TRBV24-1	many	NA	TRBJ2-7	CATKFPGTYEQYF	TGTGCCACCAAGTTTCCCGGTACCTACGAGCAGTACTTC
TRBV7-2	few	NA	TRBJ2-3	CASSLAGQGQADTQYF	TGTGCCAGCAGCTTAGCAGGGCAGGGGCAAGCAGATACGCAGTATTTT
TRBV28	many	TRBD1	TRBJ2-7	CASSPGTGVQYEQYF	TGTGCCAGCAGTCCAGGGACAGGGGTACAGTACGAGCAGTACTTC
TRBV20-1	NA	TRBD1	TRBJ1-1	CSATRDRVNTEAFF	TGCAGTGCTACCCGGGACAGAGTGAACACTGAAGCTTTCTTT
TRBV5-8	NA	TRBD1	TRBJ1-1	CASKLGQAYTEAFF	TGTGCCAGTAAGCTGGGACAGGCTTACACTGAAGCTTTCTTT